A single sample gave rise to the 20 T cell receptor beta chains below, sequenced in a study of cytomegalovirus exposure and HLA in healthy donors. The study ran its PCR with 60 Vbeta and 13 Jbeta primers. Libraries were prepared by immunoSEQ multiplex PCR; TCRdb keeps only in-frame clonotypes and omits some of them. The repertoire holds 100,000 to 150,000 clones, with roughly 78% as singletons. The source material was PBMCs. The source is a man under 40 in good health and CMV-seropositive.

CDR3 sequence: CASSGPGYNYGYTF. CDR3 nucleotide sequence: TGTGCCAGCAGCGGACCGGGATATAACTATGGCTACACCTTC. This chain joins TRBV7-9 and TRBJ1-2; D remains unclear. The germline gives CDR1 SEHNR, CDR2 FQNEAQ (reference sequence). This CDR3 comprises 14 residues. The germline V and J ends were trimmed by 5 bases and 1 base, with 11 bases remaining between them.

The V and J genes are TRBV6-5 and TRBJ1-5; D remains unclear. V was pared by 6 bases and J by 5 bases, with 11 bases between. CDR3 size: 13 residues. The germline CDR1 and CDR2 sequences are MNHEY and SVGAGI. The CDR3 region has the DNA TGTGCCAGCAGCGACGGGGAGTATCAGCCCCAGCATTTT. Translated: CASSDGEYQPQHF.

The J gene is TRBJ2-1, the V gene TRBV13; 13 nucleotides align to TRBD2. With V trimmed by 3 bases and J by 2 bases, 1 base remained unmatched. The CDR3 length is 16 residues. From germline, CDR1 is PRHDT and CDR2 FYEKMQ (reference sequence). The CDR3 bases are TGTGCCAGCAGCTTCGGACTAGCGGGGGCCTACAATGAGCAGTTCTTC. As protein: CASSFGLAGAYNEQFF.

This chain uses TRBV27 with TRBJ1-1, with unresolved D. The germline gives CDR1 MNHEY, CDR2 SMNVEV (reference sequence). This CDR3 region has 15 residues. Trimming left V 4 bases short and J 1 base short, with 13 bases between. The CDR3 nucleotides are TGTGCCAGCAGTTCCCTCGTTTCAGGGAACACTGAAGCTTTCTTT. The encoded protein is CASSSLVSGNTEAFF.

This chain links TRBV29-1 with TRBJ1-5; TRBD1 aligns across 9 bases. V gave up 6 bases and J gave up 9 bases; unmatched junction bases: 12. The length of the CDR3 is 14 residues. From germline, CDR1 is SQVTM and CDR2 ANQGSEA. This chain's CDR3 is CSVGTGPRGWPQHF. CDR3 sequence (DNA): TGCAGCGTGGGGACAGGGCCACGAGGATGGCCCCAGCATTTT.

CDR3 region: CAVEEGARAFF. In DNA form, the CDR3 reads TGTGCCGTCGAAGAGGGGGCAAGAGCTTTCTTT. The chain is built from TRBV27 and TRBJ1-1; 7 bases are a match to TRBD1. The ends lost 11 bases at V and 10 bases at J; junction bases unmatched: 10. The CDR3 is 11 residues long. The V gene's germline CDR1 is MNHEY and CDR2 SMNVEV (reference sequence).

This clone was recorded only once. The chain couples TRBV10-2 to TRBJ2-3, with a possible D match to TRBD1 (6 bases). There are 17 residues in the CDR3. Between the trimmed V and J ends, which lost 4 bases and 0 bases, there was a span of 17 bases. Germline lookup yields CDR1 WSHSY and CDR2 SAAADI. The CDR3 DNA follows: TGCGCCAGCAGTGGGGAACAGGGAGAGGGTAGCACAGATACGCAGTATTTT. Translation: CASSGEQGEGSTDTQYF.

V is TRBV7-9 and J is TRBJ2-5; 8 bases map to TRBD2. This CDR3 region has 14 residues. The germline V gene encodes CDR1 SEHNR and CDR2 FQNEAQ (reference sequence). The J segment lost 7 bases and the V segment lost 6 bases, leaving 10 bases of the junction unmatched. The CDR3, as DNA: TGTGCCAGCAGTCCGGGGGGGTTCCTCGGGACCCAGTACTTC. It specifies CASSPGGFLGTQYF.

This chain links TRBV6-1 with TRBJ1-5; perhaps TRBD1 as D (5 bases). V was clipped by 3 bases and J by 5 bases, with 11 bases between them. This CDR3 region has 14 residues. Germline values: CDR1 MNHNS, CDR2 SASEGT. The CDR3 reads CASSDPGSHQPQHF. The CDR3 DNA reads TGTGCCAGCAGTGATCCAGGGTCACATCAGCCCCAGCATTTT.

V and J are TRBV4-1 and TRBJ1-1, with D unresolved. CDR3 length equals 16 residues. Trimming shortened V by 2 bases and J by 0 bases, and 13 bases separated the two germline ends. CDR1 is MGHRA, CDR2 YSYEKL, per germline. The CDR3 spells CASSQPPSTLNTEAFF. Here the CDR3 DNA reads TGCGCCAGCAGCCAACCGCCTAGCACCTTGAACACTGAAGCTTTCTTT.

This clone was counted once. The chain is built from TRBV28 and TRBJ1-5; D possibly corresponds to TRBD1 (6 bases). Looked up from germline, CDR1 is MDHEN and CDR2 is SYDVKM. The CDR3 consists of 14 residues. V was cut by 6 bases and J by 3 bases, with 12 bases left in between. The CDR3 DNA reads as TGTGCCAGCAGCGTTTGGACAGCCAATCAGCCCCAGCATTTT. Its protein is CASSVWTANQPQHF.

This chain links TRBV15 with TRBJ1-2, with 9 bases aligning to TRBD1. The length of the CDR3 is 15 residues. After removal of 5 bases from V and 7 bases from J, the junction contained 11 bases not matched to a gene. CDR1 and CDR2 from the germline V gene are LNHNV and YYDKDF (reference sequence). CDR3 sequence: CATSSITGGWGGYTF. The CDR3 bases are TGTGCCACCAGCTCAATAACAGGGGGCTGGGGTGGCTACACCTTC.

The chain carries TRBV11-2 and TRBJ2-1, with a weak D call TRBD2 (5 bases). Germline-derived CDR1 and CDR2 are SGHAT and FQNNGV. The CDR3 contains 12 residues. V was cut by 5 bases and J by 9 bases, with 11 bases left in between. The CDR3 DNA reads TGTGCCAGCAGCCTACGGGGAGCTGAGCAGTTCTTC. It translates to CASSLRGAEQFF.

The rearrangement uses TRBV5-4 and TRBJ2-5, with D possibly being TRBD2 (6 bases). The CDR3 runs to 15 residues. Germline CDR1 reads SGHNT; CDR2 reads YYREEE (reference sequence). Trimming took off 1 base at V and 1 base at J, with 11 bases between the two ends. CDR3 residues: CASSLSGRAQETQYF. CDR3 nucleotides: TGTGCCAGCAGCTTGTCCGGGAGAGCCCAAGAGACCCAGTACTTC.

The count of this clone is one. The chain carries TRBV29-1 and TRBJ2-5; possible D gene TRBD2, 6 bases. Germline CDR1 is SQVTM and CDR2 is ANQGSEA. V was shortened by 4 bases and J by 3 bases, with 12 bases between the two germline ends. The CDR3 spans 13 residues. CDR3 residues: CSVAGSLKETQYF. The CDR3 region has the DNA TGCAGCGTTGCCGGGAGTCTCAAAGAGACCCAGTACTTC.

The rearrangement joins TRBV5-3 to TRBJ2-7; maybe TRBD1 (5 bases). TRBV5-3 is an ORF; its function is uncertain. The CDR3 is made up of 17 amino acids. The V end was cut by 3 bases, the J end by 6 bases, with 25 bases between. The CDR3 here is CARSYDGWGRGVGEQYF. CDR3 nucleotides: TGTGCCAGAAGCTACGACGGGTGGGGCCGAGGAGTGGGCGAGCAGTACTTC.

The V and J genes are TRBV30 and TRBJ1-5; D is uncertain. Germline CDR1 and CDR2: GTSNPN and SVGIG (reference sequence). V gave up 2 bases and J gave up 0 bases, with 11 bases separating them. This CDR3 spans 15 amino acids. This CDR3 reads CAWSSEGHSNQPQHF. The CDR3 nucleotides are TGTGCCTGGAGTTCGGAGGGCCATAGCAATCAGCCCCAGCATTTT. The whole variable domain, filled in from reference TRBV30 and TRBJ1-5, reads SQTIHQWPATLVQPVGSPLSLECTVEGTSNPNLYWYRQAAGRGLQLLFYSVGIGQISSEVPQNLSASRPQDRQFILSSKKLLLSDSGFYLCAWSSEGHSNQPQHFGDGTRLSIL.

CDR3 in DNA: TGTGCCAGCAGCTTAGCCCATAGCGGGACTGTCTACGAGCAGTACTTC. As protein: CASSLAHSGTVYEQYF. The rearrangement joins TRBV11-2 to TRBJ2-7; 8 bases are a match to TRBD2. Germline assignment: CDR1 SGHAT and CDR2 FQNNGV. CDR3 length: 16 amino acids. J gave up 3 bases and V 1 base, and 8 bases lay outside the gene matches.

DNA of the CDR3: TGTGCCTGGACTTCAGGGGGCGAGGGGTCCTACGAGCAGTACTTC. Translated, it gives CAWTSGGEGSYEQYF. The rearrangement joins TRBV30 to TRBJ2-7, with 8 positions matching TRBD1. The CDR3 covers 15 residues. CDR1 and CDR2 (germline): GTSNPN, SVGIG (reference sequence). The junction had 9 bases not matched to a gene; V was cut back by 4 bases and J by 1 base.

V and J are TRBV30 and TRBJ1-5, with a possible D match to TRBD1 (6 bases). V was pared by 0 bases and J by 6 bases, with 15 bases between. This CDR3 contains 15 residues. In germline, CDR1 is GTSNPN, CDR2 SVGIG (reference sequence). CDR3 region: CAWSVGTSDLQPQHF. The DNA of the CDR3 is TGTGCCTGGAGTGTAGGGACATCGGACCTTCAGCCCCAGCATTTT.